These 21 T cell receptor beta chains came from one sample sequenced in a study of T cell repertoires in cytomegalovirus infection. Each CDR3 protein gets one entry after TCRdb re-called the reads with MiXCR. The data hold 150,000 to 200,000 distinct CDR3 sequences, with roughly an eighth observed a single time. The sequencing sample was made of PBMCs. These receptors all stem from a human donor in good health (CMV status not recorded). Some clones in this sample may be carry-over from other donors' samples.

This clonotype was found many times. This chain connects TRBV18 to TRBJ2-7; D assignment may be TRBD1 or TRBD2 (5 bases each). V dropped 6 bases and J dropped 0 bases, with 12 bases sitting between them. CDR3 size: 14 residues. Germline CDR1 and CDR2: KGHSH and LQKENI. CDR3 sequence reads: CASSRDESSYEQYF. Written as DNA, the CDR3 is TGTGCCAGCTCGAGGGACGAGAGCTCCTACGAGCAGTACTTC.

This rearrangement joins TRBV2 to TRBJ1-1, with D possibly matching TRBD1 (6 bases). The CDR3 runs 12 residues. Germline lookup yields CDR1 SNHLY and CDR2 FYNNEI. V was shortened by 10 bases and J by 0 bases, with 9 bases between the two germline ends. CDR3 protein: CAMWGLNTEAFF. The DNA of the CDR3 is TGTGCCATGTGGGGGCTGAACACTGAAGCTTTCTTT.

This sequence joins TRBV29-1 and TRBJ1-2; D remains ambiguous. This CDR3 comprises 12 residues. The V gene's germline CDR1 is SQVTM and CDR2 ANQGSEA. V was pared by 4 bases and J by 4 bases, with 10 bases between. The CDR3 loop is CSVGEAGYGYTF. The CDR3 nucleotides are TGCAGCGTTGGGGAAGCGGGCTATGGCTACACCTTC. Full variable domain (outside the CDR3, taken from reference TRBV29-1 and TRBJ1-2): SAVISQKPSRDICQRGTSLTIQCQVDSQVTMMFWYRQQPGQSLTLIATANQGSEATYESGFVIDKFPISRPNLTFSTLTVSNMSPEDSSIYLCSVGEAGYGYTFGSGTRLTVV.

This clonotype was seen repeatedly, ten times or more. The chain couples TRBV7-3 to TRBJ1-2; 7 nucleotides line up with TRBD1. The CDR3 has 16 amino acids. J lost 3 bases, V lost 5 bases, and 12 bases had no gene match. Germline V CDR1 and CDR2: SGHTA, FQGTGA. The CDR3 region has the DNA TGTGCCAGCAGCCCCGGACAGGTAGCGGCTTACTATGGCTACACCTTC. As protein: CASSPGQVAAYYGYTF.

The chain employs TRBV5-6 and TRBJ1-1; D not resolved. Germline lookup yields CDR1 SGHDT and CDR2 YYEEEE. V was shortened by 0 bases and J by 1 base, with 13 bases between the two germline ends. The CDR3 is 16 residues long. The CDR3 DNA is TGTGCCAGCAGCTTGGAGTACGGGGTCGGGAACACTGAAGCTTTCTTT. Protein sequence: CASSLEYGVGNTEAFF.

V gene TRBV29-1 combines with J gene TRBJ1-2; weak D call: TRBD1 (5 bases). The CDR3 loop spans 13 amino acids. The V gene lost 4 bases and the J gene lost 7 bases, with 16 bases spanning the gap. Germline V gives CDR1 SQVTM, CDR2 ANQGSEA. The CDR3 DNA reads as TGCAGCGTTGCTGGTGCGAGGGGCTCTGGCTACACCTTC. It is translated as CSVAGARGSGYTF. Using reference TRBV29-1 and TRBJ1-2 for the parts outside the CDR3, the full variable domain is SAVISQKPSRDICQRGTSLTIQCQVDSQVTMMFWYRQQPGQSLTLIATANQGSEATYESGFVIDKFPISRPNLTFSTLTVSNMSPEDSSIYLCSVAGARGSGYTFGSGTRLTVV.

The rearrangement links TRBV29-1 to TRBJ1-1; no clear D. Deletions cut 6 bases from V and 0 bases from J, with 11 bases between. The CDR3 sequence is 13 residues long. CDR1 SQVTM and CDR2 ANQGSEA come from the germline V gene. This CDR3 reads CSVGGGLNTEAFF. The CDR3 DNA follows: TGCAGCGTGGGTGGAGGGTTGAACACTGAAGCTTTCTTT. Combining the CDR3 with reference TRBV29-1 and TRBJ1-1 gives the whole variable domain SAVISQKPSRDICQRGTSLTIQCQVDSQVTMMFWYRQQPGQSLTLIATANQGSEATYESGFVIDKFPISRPNLTFSTLTVSNMSPEDSSIYLCSVGGGLNTEAFFGQGTRLTVV.

The sample holds a few counts of this clonotype. The genes are TRBV20-1 and TRBJ1-2; D not resolved. The V end was cut by 4 bases, the J end by 8 bases, with 20 bases between. CDR3 length equals 14 residues. Germline CDR1 reads DFQATT; CDR2 reads SNEGSKA (reference sequence). CDR3 in DNA: TGCAGTGCTAAGGTCGAGGGCCCAGGTCGGGGCTACACCTTC. This gives the protein CSAKVEGPGRGYTF.

This clonotype has a handful of counts. The rearrangement links TRBV5-1 to TRBJ2-3; 7 positions agree with TRBD2. The CDR3 loop spans 13 amino acids. Unmatched junction bases numbered 2, after V lost 1 base and J lost 6 bases. Germline V CDR1 and CDR2: SGHRS, YFSETQ. Written as DNA, the CDR3 is TGCGCCAGCAGCTTGCGGGGGGAGGATACGCAGTATTTT. Amino acids: CASSLRGEDTQYF.

This clonotype occurred a few times. The CDR3 protein is CASSPQTGTANTGELFF. CDR3 bases: TGTGCCAGCTCACCCCAAACAGGGACAGCTAACACCGGGGAGCTGTTTTTT. The V call is TRBV18, the J call TRBJ2-2, with 7 bases lining up with TRBD1. CDR1 is KGHSH and CDR2 is LQKENI in the germline V gene. The CDR3 has 17 amino acids. V was pared by 3 bases and J by 2 bases, with 9 bases of the junction left unmatched.

The chain joins TRBV20-1 to TRBJ2-7; D remains ambiguous. This CDR3 is built from 14 residues. V gave up 0 bases and J gave up 0 bases, with 9 bases separating them. Germline CDR1 is DFQATT and CDR2 is SNEGSKA (reference sequence). CDR3 loop: CSARDRGLSYEQYF. The CDR3 DNA reads as TGCAGTGCTAGAGATCGTGGCCTCTCCTACGAGCAGTACTTC.

V and J are TRBV29-1 and TRBJ2-1, with 7 positions matching TRBD2. CDR3 length equals 14 residues. CDR1 is SQVTM, CDR2 ANQGSEA, per germline. V trimming: 2 bases; J trimming: 1 base; junction bases outside the gene matches: 2. CDR3 in DNA: TGCAGCGTTGAAAGCGGGGTGTCCTACAATGAGCAGTTCTTC. It yields the protein CSVESGVSYNEQFF.

There are a few counts of this clonotype. CDR3 in DNA: TGTGCCAGCAGCCACGGAGGGACAGGGCCCGGAGATACGCAGTATTTT. It encodes CASSHGGTGPGDTQYF. This chain connects TRBV7-3 to TRBJ2-3; 9 nucleotides match TRBD1. J gave up 5 bases and V 5 bases, and 11 bases lay outside the gene matches. The CDR3 is 16 residues long. Germline V gene data show CDR1 as SGHTA and CDR2 as FQGTGA.

The sample holds many counts of this clonotype. This rearrangement joins TRBV7-2 to TRBJ2-4; D not certain. Germline assignment: CDR1 SGHTA and CDR2 FQGNSA. The CDR3 contains 17 residues. With 4 bases removed from V and 3 bases from J, the gap between germline ends came to 19 bases. The chain's CDR3 is CASSSPRKGRDKNIQYF. The CDR3 region has the DNA TGTGCCAGCAGCTCCCCCCGAAAGGGAAGGGACAAAAACATTCAGTACTTC.

CDR3 loop: CASSSGTAQPQHF. DNA for the CDR3: TGTGCCAGTAGTTCTGGGACAGCTCAGCCCCAGCATTTT. V is TRBV19 and J is TRBJ1-5; 7 nucleotides match TRBD1. CDR3 length equals 13 residues. In germline, CDR1 is LNHDA, CDR2 SQIVND (reference sequence). Trimming took 5 bases from V and 6 from J; bases not matched to a gene: 4.

The chain is built from TRBV11-2 and TRBJ2-5, with D hard to call. The CDR3 sequence is 14 residues long. Germline CDR1 SGHAT, CDR2 FQNNGV. V lost 2 bases, J lost 4 bases, and 11 bases lay in between. The DNA of the CDR3 is TGTGCCAGCAGCTTATACCTCTCTGGAGAGACCCAGTACTTC. Translating gives CASSLYLSGETQYF.

V is TRBV20-1 and J is TRBJ2-1; 8 positions match TRBD2. Germline V CDR1 and CDR2: DFQATT, SNEGSKA (reference sequence). After removal of 0 bases from V and 4 bases from J, the junction contained 17 bases not matched to a gene. This CDR3 comprises 19 residues. CDR3 protein: CSARDSQRGAGVSYNEQFF. CDR3 in DNA: TGCAGTGCTAGAGATAGCCAGAGGGGAGCGGGAGTGTCGTACAATGAGCAGTTCTTC.

The sample holds a few counts of this clonotype. The chain carries TRBV12-3 or TRBV12-4 and TRBJ2-3; TRBD1 or TRBD2 may be the D gene (5 bases each). The germline V and J ends were trimmed by 2 bases and 4 bases, with 19 bases remaining between them. This CDR3 spans 17 amino acids. CDR3 coding DNA: TGTGCCAGCAGTTTACGATCTAGGGGAGCAAGAGCAGATACGCAGTATTTT. This sequence encodes CASSLRSRGARADTQYF.

The chain uses TRBV20-1 and TRBJ1-4; a weak D match, TRBD1 (5 bases). Trimming shortened V by 6 bases and J by 0 bases, and 14 bases separated the two germline ends. The length of the CDR3 is 15 residues. Germline values: CDR1 DFQATT, CDR2 SNEGSKA (reference sequence). The DNA of the CDR3 is TGCAGTGCCCAAGACAGCGCCTCAACTAATGAAAAACTGTTTTTT. The encoded protein is CSAQDSASTNEKLFF.

V is TRBV20-1 and J is TRBJ2-1; D may be TRBD1 (6 bases). CDR1 DFQATT and CDR2 SNEGSKA come from the germline V gene (reference sequence). The CDR3 length is 15 residues. Trimming removed 3 bases from V and 5 bases from J, with 17 bases in between. The CDR3 loop is CSARNPTGINNEQFF. The CDR3 bases are TGCAGTGCTAGGAACCCCACAGGGATCAACAATGAGCAGTTCTTC.

In this sample, this clonotype turned up a few times. V and J are TRBV20-1 and TRBJ1-3; no clear D gene. The germline V gene encodes CDR1 DFQATT and CDR2 SNEGSKA (reference sequence). V lost 5 bases and J 0 bases, leaving 8 bases between the germline ends. CDR3 length: 13 amino acids. CDR3 sequence: CSAQIPSGNTIYF. For the CDR3, the DNA is TGCAGTGCTCAGATCCCCTCTGGAAACACCATATATTTT.